This T cell receptor (beta chain) is from a study of OX40 agonist ivuxolimab in advanced cancers. Study-wide background: One hepatocellular carcinoma and two cutaneous melanoma patients partially responded.

CDR3 length equals 17 residues. General observations from the study: Partial responders dosed at 0.1-3.0 mg/kg displayed clonal expansion ranking among the lowest. The authors did not determine the antigen specificity of the expanded peripheral T cells.

Profiling relied on immunoSEQ multiplex PCR, and the TCRdb table lists in-frame clones only, not all of them. The table records about 94,000 clones, approximately 89% of them present only once. Comments on this clone: The antigen is unknown.

The material was CD4+ or CD8+ T cells sorted from blood, obtained in a trial of the OX40 agonist ivuxolimab. The chain employs TRBV21-1 and TRBJ2-6; the table names TRBD2, a call not compared with the DNA. TRBV21-1 is deemed a pseudogene. The receptor was derived from an adult with an advanced solid tumor such as melanoma, head and neck, liver or kidney cancer. The CDR3, as DNA: TGTGCCAGCAGCAAAGTAGAGTGGAGCTCTGGGGCCAACGTCCTGACTTTC. Translating it yields CASSKVEWSSGANVLTF.